This T cell receptor beta chain is from a study of preoperative IRX-2 immunotherapy in early breast cancer (dated by TCRdb to about 2019). Libraries were made using the immunoSEQ multiplex PCR assay. TCRdb stores this immuneACCESS table with in-frame sequences only. Part of the clones is absent; in the studies checked, under half of the shortfall reflects unresolved V genes, and no reason is known for the rest. The sample includes fewer than 35,000 clones, with around nine tenths observed a single time. The top ten hold over 1.5% of the sample. Trimming at the junction amounts to 4 bases on V and 6 bases on J, and the germline ends lie 14 bases apart. From the cysteine up to the phenylalanine, the CDR3 has a length of 13 residues. The only DNA kept is the CDR3, 39 bases in frame from the first base. As encoded in the germline V gene, CDR1 is SGHTS while CDR2 is YDEGEE. Notes on this clone: The antigen it recognizes is unknown. Per-base qualities were not stored, and no clone one base away is much larger.

Sample treatment or condition, as interpreted from the label and publication: preoperative locoregional IRX-2 cytokine immunotherapy. The samples were obtained from a phase Ib study that tested preoperative, locoregional IRX-2 cytokine immunotherapy meant to prime immune responses. Donors were patients with early-stage breast cancer who received IRX-2 before surgery. Sequenced material: tumor tissue, taken after IRX-2 immunotherapy. This chain is built from TRBV5-8 and TRBJ2-7; TRBD1 could be the D gene, as 6 bases match. This sequence was found in a human donor with breast cancer. DNA sequence: TGTGCCAGCAGCGGGGGCGGTGGGATCGAGCAGTACTTC. Translated, this is CASSGGGGIEQYF.